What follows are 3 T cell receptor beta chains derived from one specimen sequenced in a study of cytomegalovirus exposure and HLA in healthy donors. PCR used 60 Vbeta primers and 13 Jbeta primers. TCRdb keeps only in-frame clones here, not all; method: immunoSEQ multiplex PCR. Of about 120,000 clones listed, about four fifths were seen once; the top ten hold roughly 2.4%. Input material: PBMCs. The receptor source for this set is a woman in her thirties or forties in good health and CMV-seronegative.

The CDR3: CASSDRAPTNEKLFF. Written as DNA, the CDR3 is TGTGCCAGCTCTGACAGGGCCCCAACTAATGAAAAACTGTTTTTT. The J gene is TRBJ1-4, the V gene TRBV18; 7 bases are shared with TRBD1. The V gene end was trimmed by 6 bases and the J gene end by 0 bases; junction bases not matched to a gene: 4. Germline CDR1 reads KGHSH; CDR2 reads LQKENI. The CDR3 sequence is 15 residues long.

The CDR3 is CSVDTTGGNTEAFF. For the CDR3, the DNA is TGCAGCGTTGACACAACAGGGGGGAACACTGAAGCTTTCTTT. The chain couples TRBV29-1 to TRBJ1-1, with TRBD1 matching over 8 bases. The CDR3 runs to 14 residues. The germline V gene has CDR1 SQVTM and CDR2 ANQGSEA. V was pared by 3 bases and J by 1 base, with 4 bases of the junction left unmatched.

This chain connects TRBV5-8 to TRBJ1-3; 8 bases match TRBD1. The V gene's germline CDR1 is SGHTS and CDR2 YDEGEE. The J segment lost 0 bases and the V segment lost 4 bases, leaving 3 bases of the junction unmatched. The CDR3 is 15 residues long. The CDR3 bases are TGTGCCAGCAGCCGGGGACAGGTCTCTGGAAACACCATATATTTT. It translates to CASSRGQVSGNTIYF. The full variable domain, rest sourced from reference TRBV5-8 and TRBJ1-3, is EAGVTQSPTHLIKTRGQQATLRCSPISGHTSVYWYQQALGLGLQFLLWYDEGEERNRGNFPPRFSGRQFPNYSSELNVNALELEDSALYLCASSRGQVSGNTIYFGEGSWLTVV.